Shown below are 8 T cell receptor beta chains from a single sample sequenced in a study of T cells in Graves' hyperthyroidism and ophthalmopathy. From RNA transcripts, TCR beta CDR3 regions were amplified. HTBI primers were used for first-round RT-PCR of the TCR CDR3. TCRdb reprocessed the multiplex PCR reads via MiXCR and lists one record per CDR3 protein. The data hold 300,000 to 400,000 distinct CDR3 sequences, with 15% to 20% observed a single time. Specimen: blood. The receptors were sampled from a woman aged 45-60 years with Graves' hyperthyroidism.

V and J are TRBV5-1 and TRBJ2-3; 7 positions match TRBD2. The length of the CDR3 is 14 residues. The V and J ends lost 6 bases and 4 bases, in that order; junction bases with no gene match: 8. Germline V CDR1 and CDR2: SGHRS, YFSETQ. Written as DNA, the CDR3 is TGCGCCAGCATCCAAGGCGGGGGTGCAGATACGCAGTATTTT. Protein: CASIQGGGADTQYF.

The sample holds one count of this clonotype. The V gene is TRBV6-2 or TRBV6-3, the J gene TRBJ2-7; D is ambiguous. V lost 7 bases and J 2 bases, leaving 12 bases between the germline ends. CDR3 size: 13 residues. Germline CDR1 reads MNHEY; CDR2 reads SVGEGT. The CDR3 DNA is TGTGCCAGCAATACCGGGCAGACCTACGAGCAGTACGTC. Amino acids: CASNTGQTYEQYV.

CDR3 DNA sequence: TGTGCCAGCTCACCAATCGCAGGGAGAGATACGCAGTATTTT. This sequence encodes CASSPIAGRDTQYF. The chain joins TRBV18 to TRBJ2-3; either TRBD1 or TRBD2 may fit D (5 bases each). The CDR3 spans 14 residues. Germline-derived CDR1 and CDR2 are KGHSH and LQKENI. V lost 2 bases, J lost 5 bases, and 11 bases lay in between.

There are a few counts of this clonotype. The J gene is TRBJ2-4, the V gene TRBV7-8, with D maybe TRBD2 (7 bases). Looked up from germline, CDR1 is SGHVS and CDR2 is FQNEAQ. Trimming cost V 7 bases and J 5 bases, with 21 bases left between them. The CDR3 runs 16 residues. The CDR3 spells CASTKIGGRGENIQYF. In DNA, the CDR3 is TGTGCCAGCACTAAGATAGGGGGGAGGGGTGAAAACATTCAGTACTTC.

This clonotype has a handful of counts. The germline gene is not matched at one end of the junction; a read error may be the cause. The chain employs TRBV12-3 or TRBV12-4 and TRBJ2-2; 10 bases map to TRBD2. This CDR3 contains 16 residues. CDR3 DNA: TGTGCCGGCAGTCCTGAGCGGGGGGGCACCACCGGGGAGCTGTTTTTT. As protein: CAGSPERGGTTGELFF.

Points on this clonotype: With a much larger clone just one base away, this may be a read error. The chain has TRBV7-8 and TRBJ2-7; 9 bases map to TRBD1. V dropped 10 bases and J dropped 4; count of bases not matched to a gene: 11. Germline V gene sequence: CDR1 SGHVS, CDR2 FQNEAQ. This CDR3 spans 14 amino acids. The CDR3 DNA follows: TGTGCCAACAGTGAGGAGACAGGGGGTTACGAGCAGTACTTC. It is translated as CANSEETGGYEQYF.

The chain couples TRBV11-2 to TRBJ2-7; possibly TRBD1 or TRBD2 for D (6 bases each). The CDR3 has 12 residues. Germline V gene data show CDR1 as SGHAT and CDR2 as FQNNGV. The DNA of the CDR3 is TGTGCCAGCAGCCCCAAGGGGGGTCTAACGGTGGTC. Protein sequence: CASSPKGGLTVV.

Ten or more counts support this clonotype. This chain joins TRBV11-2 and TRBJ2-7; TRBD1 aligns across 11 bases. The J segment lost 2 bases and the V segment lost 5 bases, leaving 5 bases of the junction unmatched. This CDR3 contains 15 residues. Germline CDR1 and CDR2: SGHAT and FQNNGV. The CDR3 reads CASSRTGGDTYEQYF. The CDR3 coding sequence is TGTGCCAGCAGCCGGACAGGGGGCGATACCTACGAGCAGTACTTC.